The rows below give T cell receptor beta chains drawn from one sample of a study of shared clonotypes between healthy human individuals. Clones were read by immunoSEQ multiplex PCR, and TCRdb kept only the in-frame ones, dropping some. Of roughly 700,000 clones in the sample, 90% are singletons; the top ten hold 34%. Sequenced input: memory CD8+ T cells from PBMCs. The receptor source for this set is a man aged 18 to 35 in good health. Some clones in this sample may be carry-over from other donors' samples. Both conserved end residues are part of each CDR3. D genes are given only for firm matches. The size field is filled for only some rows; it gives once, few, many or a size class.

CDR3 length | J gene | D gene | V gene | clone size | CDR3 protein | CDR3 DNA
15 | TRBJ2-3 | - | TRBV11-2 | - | CASSLVWGLGDTQYF | TGTGCCAGCAGCTTAGTTTGGGGCTTGGGAGATACGCAGTATTTT
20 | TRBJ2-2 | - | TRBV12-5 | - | CASGSAPGLPRLHYPGELFF | TGTGCTAGTGGTTCGGCACCGGGGCTCCCTAGGCTTCATTACCCCGGGGAGCTGTTTTTT
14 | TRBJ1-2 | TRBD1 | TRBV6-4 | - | CASSDGTAPGGYTF | TGTGCCAGCAGTGACGGGACAGCCCCGGGGGGCTACACCTTC
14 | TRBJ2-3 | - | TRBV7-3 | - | CASSLSPGGDTQYF | TGTGCCAGCAGCTTAAGCCCAGGAGGAGATACGCAGTATTTT
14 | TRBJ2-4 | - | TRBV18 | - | CASSPSDSFDIQYF | TGTGCCAGCTCACCTTCGGACAGTTTCGACATTCAGTACTTC
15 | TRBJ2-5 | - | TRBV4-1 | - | CASSQVSTSSETQYF | TGCGCCAGCAGCCAAGTTTCTACATCCTCGGAGACCCAGTACTTC
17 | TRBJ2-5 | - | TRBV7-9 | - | CASSLELPGSYQETQYF | TGTGCCAGCAGCTTAGAGTTACCCGGGAGTTATCAAGAGACCCAGTACTTC
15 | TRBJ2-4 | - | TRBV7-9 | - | CASSPPQVAKNIQYF | TGTGCCAGCAGCCCACCCCAGGTAGCCAAAAACATTCAGTACTTC
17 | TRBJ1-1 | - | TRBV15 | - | CATSREPLSKMNTEAFF | TGTGCCACCAGCAGAGAACCCCTATCAAAGATGAACACTGAAGCTTTCTTT
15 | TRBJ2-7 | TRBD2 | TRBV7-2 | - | CASSEGTSLDYEQYF | TGTGCCAGCAGCGAAGGGACTAGCCTCGACTACGAGCAGTACTTC
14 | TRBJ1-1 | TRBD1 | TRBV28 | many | CASSQDRGRAEAFF | TGTGCCAGCAGTCAGGACAGGGGTCGGGCTGAAGCTTTCTTT
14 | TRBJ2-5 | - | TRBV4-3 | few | CASSQSAGREAQYF | TGCGCCAGCAGCCAATCTGCGGGCCGCGAGGCCCAGTACTTC
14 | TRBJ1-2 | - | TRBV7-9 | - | CASSSGDINYGYTF | TGTGCCAGCAGCTCAGGGGACATTAACTATGGCTACACCTTC
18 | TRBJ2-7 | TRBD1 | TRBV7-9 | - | CASSLPPRQGRRSYEQYF | TGTGCCAGCAGCTTACCCCCTCGACAGGGAAGAAGGTCCTACGAGCAGTACTTC
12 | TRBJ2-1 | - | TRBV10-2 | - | CASSRTYNEQFF | TGCGCCAGCAGTAGGACCTACAATGAGCAGTTCTTC